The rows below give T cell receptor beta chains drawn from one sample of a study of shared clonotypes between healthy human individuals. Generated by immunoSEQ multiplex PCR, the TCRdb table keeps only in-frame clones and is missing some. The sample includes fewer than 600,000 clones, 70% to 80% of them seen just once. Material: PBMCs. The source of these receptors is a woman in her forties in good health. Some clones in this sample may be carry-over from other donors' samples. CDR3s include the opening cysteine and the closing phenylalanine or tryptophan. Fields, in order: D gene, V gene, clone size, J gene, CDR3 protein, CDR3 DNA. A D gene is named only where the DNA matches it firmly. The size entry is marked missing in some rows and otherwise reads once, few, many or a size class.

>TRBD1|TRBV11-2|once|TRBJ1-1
CASRPGGGYTEAFF
TGTGCCAGCAGACCAGGGGGGGGGTACACTGAAGCTTTCTTT
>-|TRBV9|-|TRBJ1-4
CASSATAATNEKLFF
TGTGCCAGCAGCGCTACCGCGGCAACTAATGAAAAACTGTTTTTT
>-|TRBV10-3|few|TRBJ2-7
CAVQWDGSYEQYF
TGTGCCGTTCAATGGGACGGCTCCTACGAGCAGTACTTC
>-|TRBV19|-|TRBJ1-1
CASSRAGVILGNTEAFF
TGTGCCAGTAGTAGGGCAGGGGTTATATTGGGGAACACTGAAGCTTTCTTT
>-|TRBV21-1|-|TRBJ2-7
CASTDKTYEQYF
TGTGCCAGCACGGACAAAACCTACGAGCAGTACTTC
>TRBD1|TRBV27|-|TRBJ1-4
CAPDGQDPPVVEKLFF
TGTGCCCCTGATGGACAGGACCCACCCGTCGTTGAAAAACTGTTTTTT
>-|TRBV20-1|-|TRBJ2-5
CSARIETQYF
TGCAGTGCTAGAATAGAGACCCAGTACTTC
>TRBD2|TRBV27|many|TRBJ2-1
CASRIIADSGSPYNEQFF
TGTGCCAGCAGAATTATTGCGGATAGCGGGAGTCCTTACAATGAGCAGTTCTTC
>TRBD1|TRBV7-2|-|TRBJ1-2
CASSPYRQGRRRGYTF
TGTGCCAGCAGCCCGTATCGACAGGGGAGGCGTCGCGGCTACACCTTC
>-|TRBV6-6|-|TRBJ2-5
CASSYRRAGQETQYF
TGTGCCAGCAGTTACCGCAGAGCAGGGCAAGAGACCCAGTACTTC
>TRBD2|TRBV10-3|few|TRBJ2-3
CAISLAGTVDTQYF
TGTGCCATCAGCCTAGCGGGGACTGTGGATACGCAGTATTTT
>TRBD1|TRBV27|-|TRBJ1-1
CASSELATGISFF
TGTGCCAGCAGTGAACTGGCGACAGGGATTTCTTTCTTT
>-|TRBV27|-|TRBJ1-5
CASSPGVLQPQHF
TGTGCCAGCAGTCCTGGAGTCCTTCAGCCCCAGCATTTT
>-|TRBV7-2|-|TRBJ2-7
CASSPRSGGEQYF
TGTGCCAGCAGCCCCCGATCGGGCGGCGAGCAGTACTTC
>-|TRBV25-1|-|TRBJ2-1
CASTQGNYNEQFF
TGTGCCAGTACCCAGGGGAACTACAATGAGCAGTTCTTC
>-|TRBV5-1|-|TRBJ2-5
CASTIGGPQETQYF
TGCGCCAGCACCATAGGAGGCCCCCAAGAGACCCAGTACTTC
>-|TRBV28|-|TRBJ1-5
CASSPPGGYQPQHF
TGTGCCAGCAGTCCACCGGGAGGATATCAGCCCCAGCATTTT
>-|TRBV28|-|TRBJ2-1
CASSSRNEQFF
TGTGCCAGCAGTTCTCGGAATGAGCAGTTCTTC
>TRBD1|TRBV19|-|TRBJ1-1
CASSRQGGTEAFF
TGTGCCAGTAGCCGACAGGGTGGCACTGAAGCTTTCTTT
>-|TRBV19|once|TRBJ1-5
CASGKDSISRVGQPQHF
TGTGCCAGTGGTAAGGACTCAATTTCTAGGGTTGGTCAGCCCCAGCATTTT
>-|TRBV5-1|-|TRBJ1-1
CASSLKDLNTEAFF
TGCGCCAGCAGCCTAAAGGACCTGAACACTGAAGCTTTCTTT
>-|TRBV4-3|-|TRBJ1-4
CASSQAPGVAEKLFF
TGCGCCAGCAGCCAAGCGCCAGGGGTCGCTGAAAAACTGTTTTTT
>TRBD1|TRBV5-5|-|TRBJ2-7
CASSLDRGLFYEQYF
TGTGCCAGCAGCTTGGACAGGGGGCTCTTCTACGAGCAGTACTTC
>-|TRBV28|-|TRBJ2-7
CASSLRLKASYEQYF
TGTGCCAGCAGCCTTAGACTTAAAGCCTCCTACGAGCAGTACTTC
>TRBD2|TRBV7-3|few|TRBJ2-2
CASSPTSGGTGELFF
TGTGCCAGCAGCCCGACTAGCGGGGGCACCGGGGAGCTGTTTTTT
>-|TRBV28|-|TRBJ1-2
CASTQGGGNGYTF
TGTGCCAGCACCCAAGGGGGGGGGAATGGCTACACCTTC
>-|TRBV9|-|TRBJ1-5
CASSVGWGNQPQHF
TGTGCCAGCAGCGTAGGATGGGGAAATCAGCCCCAGCATTTT
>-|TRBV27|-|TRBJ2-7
CASARRGRPYEQYF
TGTGCCAGCGCCCGGAGGGGGCGACCCTACGAGCAGTACTTC
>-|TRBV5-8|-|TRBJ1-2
CASSLVGVYGYTF
TGTGCCAGCAGCTTGGTGGGTGTCTATGGCTACACCTTC
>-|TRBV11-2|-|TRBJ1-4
CASSSFRDRHEKLFF
TGTGCCAGCAGCTCATTCCGGGACCGCCATGAAAAACTGTTTTTT
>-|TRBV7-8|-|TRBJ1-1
CASSLAGETEAFF
TGTGCCAGCAGCTTAGCGGGAGAAACTGAAGCTTTCTTT
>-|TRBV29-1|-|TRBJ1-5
CSVDGGGADQPQHF
TGCAGCGTTGATGGTGGGGGGGCGGACCAGCCCCAGCATTTT
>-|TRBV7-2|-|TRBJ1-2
CASSGIGGFYYGYTF
TGTGCCAGCAGCGGCATAGGGGGATTCTACTATGGCTACACCTTC
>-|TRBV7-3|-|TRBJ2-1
CASSLEAGWEQFF
TGTGCCAGCAGCTTGGAGGCGGGATGGGAGCAGTTCTTC
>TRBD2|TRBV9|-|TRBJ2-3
CASTSGLAGTDTQYF
TGTGCCAGCACCTCAGGACTAGCGGGCACAGATACGCAGTATTTT
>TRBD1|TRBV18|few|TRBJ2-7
CASSPARTGVSYEQYF
TGTGCCAGCTCACCTGCTCGGACAGGGGTCTCCTACGAGCAGTACTTC
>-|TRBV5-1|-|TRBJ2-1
CASSLGVGNEQFF
TGCGCCAGCAGCTTGGGTGTGGGCAATGAGCAGTTCTTC
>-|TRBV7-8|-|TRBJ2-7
CASSPTGTSSSYEQYF
TGTGCCAGCAGCCCCACCGGGACATCTAGCTCCTACGAGCAGTACTTC
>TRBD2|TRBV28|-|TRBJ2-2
CSASGNTGELFF
TGTTCAGCTAGCGGGAACACCGGGGAGCTGTTTTTT
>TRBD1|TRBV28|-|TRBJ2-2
CASSSTGGPGELFF
TGTGCCAGCAGTTCCACAGGGGGCCCCGGGGAGCTGTTTTTT
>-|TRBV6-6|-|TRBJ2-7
CASTQGSGTAYEQYF
TGTGCCAGCACCCAGGGGTCAGGGACGGCCTACGAGCAGTACTTC
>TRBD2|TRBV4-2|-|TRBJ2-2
CASSQDRASGYTGELFF
TGTGCCAGCAGCCAAGATCGGGCTAGCGGATACACCGGGGAGCTGTTTTTT